These 3 T cell receptor beta chains were sequenced from one sample in a study of blood T cell repertoires in COVID-19. Sequencing used immunoSEQ multiplex PCR; TCRdb keeps in-frame clones, though not all of them. Among fewer than 350,000 clones, around 90% were seen once, and the ten largest hold about 2.3%. The sample consisted of PBMCs or T cells enriched from blood (not recorded which). Receptor source: a woman aged 40 to 50 with acute COVID-19.

This chain uses TRBV11-2 with TRBJ2-3; 11 bases fit TRBD2. Germline-derived CDR1 and CDR2 are SGHAT and FQNNGV. The CDR3 has 18 amino acids. V was clipped by 5 bases and J by 3 bases; unmatched bases: 13. CDR3 amino acids: CASSPIKGTSGSTDTQYF. CDR3 nucleotide sequence: TGTGCCAGCAGCCCCATCAAGGGAACTAGCGGGAGTACAGATACGCAGTATTTT.

The chain is built from TRBV2 and TRBJ1-1; no clear D gene. Trimming took off 5 bases at V and 5 bases at J, with 15 bases between the two ends. The CDR3 has 14 amino acids. From germline, CDR1 is SNHLY and CDR2 FYNNEI. DNA of the CDR3: TGTGCCAGCAGTTCTACAGCAGGTTGGACTGAAGCTTTCTTT. Amino acid sequence: CASSSTAGWTEAFF.

V is TRBV3-1 (or the pseudogene TRBV3-2) and J is TRBJ1-6; 7 bases align to TRBD1. Germline V lookup: CDR1 LGHDT, CDR2 YNNKEL (reference sequence). The CDR3 has 15 amino acids. The V gene end was trimmed by 1 base and the J gene end by 6 bases; junction bases not matched to a gene: 3. The CDR3 here is CASSQGQGGNSPLHF. The CDR3 coding sequence is TGTGCCAGCAGCCAAGGACAGGGTGGTAATTCACCCCTCCACTTT.